These 16 T cell receptor beta chains share one sample of origin, sequenced in a study of human thymus T cells. Thymic material originated from resections removed in the course of corrective heart surgery. The protocol was immunoSEQ multiplex PCR, while the TCRdb copy is restricted to in-frame clones and leaves out a portion. The sample lists around 130,000 clones; just under 95% were seen once. Material for sequencing was thymus tissue. These TCRs come from a boy less than two years old with a congenital heart defect but otherwise immunologically healthy.

This chain joins TRBV28 and TRBJ2-2, with D maybe TRBD1 (6 bases). The germline V gene encodes CDR1 MDHEN and CDR2 SYDVKM. This CDR3 has 17 amino acids. Between the trimmed V and J ends, which lost 6 bases and 7 bases, there was a span of 24 bases. CDR3 region: CASRPQQGMGRYGELFF. CDR3 DNA: TGTGCCAGCAGACCACAACAGGGAATGGGTAGATACGGGGAGCTGTTTTTT.

This clone was seen only once. The rearrangement joins TRBV6-6 to TRBJ1-1; tentative D call: TRBD1 (5 bases). The germline V gene encodes CDR1 MNHNY and CDR2 SVGAGI (reference sequence). V was cut by 7 bases and J by 6 bases, with 12 bases left in between. The CDR3 runs to 12 residues. The CDR3 DNA reads TGTGCCAGCACTCCGTCGGGGCCTGAAGCTTTCTTT. Translated, it gives CASTPSGPEAFF.

The chain carries TRBV9 and TRBJ1-2; perhaps TRBD1 as D (5 bases). Trimming shortened V by 1 base and J by 6 bases, and 10 bases separated the two germline ends. The CDR3 totals 13 residues. Germline V gives CDR1 SGDLS, CDR2 YYNGEE. For the CDR3, the DNA is TGTGCCAGCAGCGTACAGGGTCTTGATGGCTACACCTTC. Translation gives CASSVQGLDGYTF.

The chain employs TRBV7-2 and TRBJ2-5; the D gene is possibly TRBD2 (6 bases). CDR3 length equals 16 residues. V shed 1 base and J shed 2 bases, with 14 bases lying between them. In germline, CDR1 is SGHTA, CDR2 FQGNSA. CDR3 residues: CASSLVFLAKQETQYF. CDR3 DNA sequence: TGTGCCAGCAGCTTAGTTTTTCTAGCGAAACAAGAGACCCAGTACTTC.

The chain carries TRBV5-6 and TRBJ2-3, with 7 bases that match TRBD2. This CDR3 is 16 amino acids long. The V segment lost 3 bases and the J segment 0 bases; nucleotides outside the gene matches: 7. In germline, CDR1 is SGHDT, CDR2 YYEEEE. Here the CDR3 reads CASSSILATSTDTQYF. The CDR3, as DNA: TGTGCCAGCAGCTCCATACTAGCGACCAGCACAGATACGCAGTATTTT.

The chain carries TRBV11-3 and TRBJ2-1, with 13 bases aligning to TRBD2. This CDR3 contains 18 residues. J lost 4 bases, V lost 1 base, and 7 bases had no gene match. Germline loops: CDR1 SGHNT, CDR2 YENEEA. The CDR3 nucleotides are TGTGCCAGCAGCTTAGCCCCCCGGACTAGCGGGGGATACAATGAGCAGTTCTTC. As protein: CASSLAPRTSGGYNEQFF.

The rearrangement links TRBV6-1 to TRBJ1-5; D may be TRBD1 (6 bases). V shed 3 bases and J shed 6 bases, with 12 bases lying between them. Germline V gives CDR1 MNHNS, CDR2 SASEGT. CDR3 length: 14 amino acids. CDR3 sequence reads: CASSDSGVGQPQHF. CDR3 nucleotides: TGTGCCAGCAGTGACTCAGGGGTGGGTCAGCCCCAGCATTTT.

J is TRBJ1-4 and V is TRBV5-6; D is ambiguous. The CDR3 is 14 amino acids. With 4 bases removed from V and 6 bases from J, the gap between germline ends came to 13 bases. Per the germline V gene, CDR1 is SGHDT and CDR2 is YYEEEE. Written as DNA, the CDR3 is TGTGCCAGCAGCATCGGCTTAAGGGATGAAAAACTGTTTTTT. This encodes CASSIGLRDEKLFF.

In its sample, this clone was seen once. The genes are TRBV10-3 and TRBJ1-4, with D maybe TRBD1 (6 bases). Germline values: CDR1 ENHRY, CDR2 SYGVKD. Trimming took 8 bases from V and 7 from J, leaving 14 bases between them. CDR3 length: 13 residues. The CDR3 sequence is CAIARGEGEKLFF. CDR3 sequence (DNA): TGTGCCATCGCCAGGGGAGAGGGTGAAAAACTGTTTTTT.

The chain uses TRBV11-3 and TRBJ1-6, with 9 positions matching TRBD1. V was clipped by 1 base and J by 7 bases; unmatched bases: 11. From germline, CDR1 is SGHNT and CDR2 YENEEA. This CDR3 comprises 18 residues. DNA of the CDR3: TGTGCCAGCAGCTTAGCACCCCTCTGGACAGGGGAGAATTCACCCCTCCACTTT. Translation: CASSLAPLWTGENSPLHF.

The gene calls are TRBV28 and TRBJ2-7; 9 nucleotides agree with TRBD1. Germline CDR1 reads MDHEN; CDR2 reads SYDVKM. The CDR3 consists of 13 residues. Trimming at V came to 6 bases and at J to 5 bases, leaving 5 bases not matched to a gene. CDR3: CASSRRQGDEQYF. Here the CDR3 DNA reads TGTGCCAGCAGCCGTCGACAGGGGGACGAGCAGTACTTC.

V is TRBV7-2 and J is TRBJ2-3; D gene uncertain. V lost 3 bases and J lost 2, with 12 bases in between. This CDR3 region has 15 residues. Germline CDR1 SGHTA, CDR2 FQGNSA. The CDR3: CASSFLRILTDTQYF. The CDR3 DNA reads as TGTGCCAGCAGCTTTTTGCGGATACTCACAGATACGCAGTATTTT.

The rearrangement uses TRBV13 and TRBJ1-4; D unresolved. Germline CDR1 is PRHDT and CDR2 is FYEKMQ (reference sequence). The CDR3 sequence is 16 residues long. V was shortened by 5 bases and J by 0 bases, with 13 bases between the two germline ends. The CDR3 coding sequence is TGTGCCAGCAGCCGCTTTCAGAATTCAACTAATGAAAAACTGTTTTTT. Translation: CASSRFQNSTNEKLFF.

The chain uses TRBV5-1 and TRBJ2-5; D tentatively reads TRBD1 or TRBD2 (6 bases each). Germline CDR1 and CDR2: SGHRS and YFSETQ. The CDR3 has 14 residues. Trimming left V 0 bases short and J 5 bases short, with 11 bases between. CDR3 sequence reads: CASSLERGHETQYF. The CDR3 nucleotides read TGCGCCAGCAGCTTGGAACGGGGGCATGAGACCCAGTACTTC.

The chain uses TRBV28 and TRBJ2-5; 8 bases map to TRBD2. The CDR3 is 15 residues long. Per germline, CDR1 MDHEN and CDR2 SYDVKM. Trimming removed 6 bases from V and 0 bases from J; junction bases left unmatched: 6. CDR3 DNA: TGTGCCAGCAGCGAACTAGCGGAGTACCAAGAGACCCAGTACTTC. It is translated as CASSELAEYQETQYF.

The chain joins TRBV29-1 to TRBJ2-5, with 7 positions matching TRBD2. The CDR3 contains 13 residues. J lost 3 bases, V lost 7 bases, and 8 bases had no gene match. Germline V lookup: CDR1 SQVTM, CDR2 ANQGSEA. In DNA, the CDR3 is TGCAGCGCCTACCATCTAGCGGAAGAGACCCAGTACTTC. It encodes CSAYHLAEETQYF.